This entry features one T cell receptor beta chain sequence. The method was immunoSEQ multiplex PCR; TCRdb's version includes in-frame clones alone and lacks a portion of them. The data show approximately 76,000 clones, with approximately 86% seen just once and 4.5% to 5.5% held by the top ten. The sample belongs to a study of technical replicates of blood from a few donors. J was trimmed by 10 bases and V by 1 base; bases with no gene match: 10. Germline V gene sequence: CDR1 LGHNA, CDR2 YSLEER. The CDR3 sequence is 15 residues long. The sequence derives from a human donor in good health. Some clones in this sample may be carry-over from other donors' samples. Specimen: PBMCs. The rearrangement joins TRBV4-3 to TRBJ2-1; 7 bases map to TRBD2. The CDR3 region has the DNA TGCGCCAGCAGCCAAGGTGGCGGGGGACTGGAAGAGCAGTTCTTC. This sequence encodes CASSQGGGGLEEQFF.